The clone carrying this TCR beta chain has just a few counts. The record originates from a study of blood T cells in healthy people across ages. A second roughly 7 to 12 cycle PCR used barcoded and J-beta primers. Tagging of each cDNA molecule was performed by a template-switch adaptor with 12 random nucleotides. A single record per CDR3 protein comes from TCRdb applying MiXCR to the 5' RACE reads. This sample has under 800,000 distinct CDR3 sequences, with 43% found just once. This TCR came from a woman aged 55-69 years in good health. Sequencing used blood.

The CDR3 region has the DNA TGCAGTGCCCACAAGGAGGGGGGGCCTTACAATGAGCAGTTCTTC. Translated: CSAHKEGGPYNEQFF. The rearrangement uses TRBV20-1 and TRBJ2-1, with D maybe TRBD2 (7 bases). The V end lost 6 bases, the J end lost 4 bases, and 19 bases lay between the germline ends. The germline V gene encodes CDR1 DFQATT and CDR2 SNEGSKA (reference sequence). The CDR3 contains 15 residues.